This entry is about one TCR beta chain. Its antigen is still unknown. Replicate PCRs were loaded with 300 ng DNA from unsorted PBMC, some 33,000 T cell genomes. Original analysis: ImmunoSEQ sequences covered only the junction and lacked quality scores; filtering therefore differed. Libraries were prepared by immunoSEQ multiplex PCR; TCRdb keeps only in-frame clonotypes and omits some of them. The V and J calls and the clone size are those of that table, but D and trimming were determined from the DNA. In the table there are fewer than 650,000 clones, approximately 80% of which are singletons. The data belong to a study of shared clonotypes between healthy human individuals. Findings of the study overall: Depth of sequencing was expected to influence donor clonotype sharing. The diversity represented, both genetic and in exposure history, was limited by few donors.

V gave up 5 bases and J gave up 3 bases, with 13 bases separating them. This CDR3 has 14 residues. Germline V lookup: CDR1 SEHNR, CDR2 FQNEAQ (reference sequence). The source of this sequence is a woman in her 40s in good health. Some clones in this sample may be carry-over from other donors' samples. The gene calls are TRBV7-9 and TRBJ1-1, with D unclear. The sequenced material came from PBMCs. The CDR3 loop is CASSNIVVDTEAFF. CDR3 sequence (DNA): TGTGCCAGCAGCAATATCGTGGTTGACACTGAAGCTTTCTTT. The entire variable domain, with the rest obtained from reference TRBV7-9 and TRBJ1-1, is as follows: DTGVSQNPRHKITKRGQNVTFRCDPISEHNRLYWYRQTLGQGPEFLTYFQNEAQLEKSRLLSDRFSAERPKGSFSTLEIQRTEQGDSAMYLCASSNIVVDTEAFFGQGTRLTVV.